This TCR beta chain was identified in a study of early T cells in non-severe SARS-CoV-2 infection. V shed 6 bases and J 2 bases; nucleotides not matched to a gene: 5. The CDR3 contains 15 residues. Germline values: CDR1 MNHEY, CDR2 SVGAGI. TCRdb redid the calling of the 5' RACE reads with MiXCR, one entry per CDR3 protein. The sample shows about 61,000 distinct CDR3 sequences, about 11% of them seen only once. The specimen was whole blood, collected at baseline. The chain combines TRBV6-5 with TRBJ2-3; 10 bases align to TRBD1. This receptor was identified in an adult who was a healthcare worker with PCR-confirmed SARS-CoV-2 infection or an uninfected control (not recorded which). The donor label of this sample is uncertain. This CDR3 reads CASRTTGGNTDTQYF. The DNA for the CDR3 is TGTGCCAGCAGGACGACAGGGGGCAACACAGATACGCAGTATTTT.